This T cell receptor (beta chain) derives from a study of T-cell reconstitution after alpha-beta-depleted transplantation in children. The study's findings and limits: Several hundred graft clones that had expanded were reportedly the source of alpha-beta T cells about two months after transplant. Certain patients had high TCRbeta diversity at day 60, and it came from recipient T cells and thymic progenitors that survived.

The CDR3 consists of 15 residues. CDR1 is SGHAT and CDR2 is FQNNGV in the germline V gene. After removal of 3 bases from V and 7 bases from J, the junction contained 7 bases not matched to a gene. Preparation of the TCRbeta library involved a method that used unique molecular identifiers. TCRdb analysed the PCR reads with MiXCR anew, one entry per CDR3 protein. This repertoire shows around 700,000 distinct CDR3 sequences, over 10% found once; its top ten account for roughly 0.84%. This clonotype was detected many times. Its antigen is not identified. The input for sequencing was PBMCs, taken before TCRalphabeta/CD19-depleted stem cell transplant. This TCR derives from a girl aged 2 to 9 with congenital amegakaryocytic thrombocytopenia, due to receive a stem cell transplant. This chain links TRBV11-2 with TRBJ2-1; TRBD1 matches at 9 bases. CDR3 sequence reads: CASSFRQGVRNEQFF. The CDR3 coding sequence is TGTGCCAGCAGCTTTAGACAGGGGGTTAGGAATGAGCAGTTCTTC.